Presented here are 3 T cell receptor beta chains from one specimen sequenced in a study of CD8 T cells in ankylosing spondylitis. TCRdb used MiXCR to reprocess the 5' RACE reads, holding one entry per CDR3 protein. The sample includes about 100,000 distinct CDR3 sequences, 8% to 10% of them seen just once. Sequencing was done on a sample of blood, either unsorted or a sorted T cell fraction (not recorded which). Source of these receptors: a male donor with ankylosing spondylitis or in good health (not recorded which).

CDR3 coding DNA: TGTGCCAGCGAAGTGGACGGGGCTCGAGGCTACACCTTC. Protein sequence: CASEVDGARGYTF. J is TRBJ1-2 and V is TRBV11-2; possibly TRBD1 for D (5 bases). The CDR3 sequence is 13 residues long. The germline V gene has CDR1 SGHAT and CDR2 FQNNGV. Trimming cost V 8 bases and J 8 bases, with 18 bases left between them.

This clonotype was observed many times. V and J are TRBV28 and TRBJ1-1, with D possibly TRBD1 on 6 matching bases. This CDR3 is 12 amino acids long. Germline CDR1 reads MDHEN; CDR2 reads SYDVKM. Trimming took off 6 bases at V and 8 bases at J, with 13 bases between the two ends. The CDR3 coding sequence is TGTGCCAGCAGGAGAAGACAGGCGGAAGCTTTCTTT. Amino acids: CASRRRQAEAFF.

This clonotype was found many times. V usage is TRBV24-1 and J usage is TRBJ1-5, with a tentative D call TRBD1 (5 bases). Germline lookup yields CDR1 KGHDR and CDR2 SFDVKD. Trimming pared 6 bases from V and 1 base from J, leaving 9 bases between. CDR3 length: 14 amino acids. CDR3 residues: CATSSAGSNQPQHF. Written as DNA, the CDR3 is TGTGCCACCAGTTCAGCAGGGAGCAATCAGCCCCAGCATTTT.